Only a few counts were recorded for the clone carrying this T cell receptor beta chain. The data were taken from a study of regulatory T cells in long-lasting Graves disease. Investigators prepared the TCR beta libraries by applying iRepertoire HTBI primers and Arm-PCR of CDR3 regions. TCRdb reanalysed the multiplex PCR reads using MiXCR and keeps one entry per CDR3 protein. Of a few hundred thousand distinct CDR3 sequences in the sample, about a quarter were seen once. The time point denotes: persistent/refractory GD, antithyroid drugs over 5 years with positive TRAb. PBMCs were the source of the RNA used for TCR sequencing. Sequenced here: peripheral blood mononuclear cells (PBMCs), sampled when the disease was refractory, from a patient treated with antithyroid drugs. This sequence originates from a female donor with Graves disease.

The CDR3 nucleotides read TGTGCCAGCAGCTTTCATCGGACAGGGAAGAACACTGAAGCTTTCTTT. It is translated as CASSFHRTGKNTEAFF. The chain joins TRBV5-8 to TRBJ1-1; 8 positions match TRBD1. Trimming removed 2 bases from V and 1 base from J; junction bases left unmatched: 7. The CDR3 is 16 amino acids. Germline assignment: CDR1 SGHTS and CDR2 YDEGEE. The variable domain in full, completed from reference TRBV5-8 and TRBJ1-1, reads EAGVTQSPTHLIKTRGQQATLRCSPISGHTSVYWYQQALGLGLQFLLWYDEGEERNRGNFPPRFSGRQFPNYSSELNVNALELEDSALYLCASSFHRTGKNTEAFFGQGTRLTVV.